A selection of T cell receptor beta chains follows, all from one sample in a study of cytomegalovirus exposure and HLA in healthy donors. Profiling relied on immunoSEQ multiplex PCR, and the TCRdb table lists in-frame clones only, not all of them. The sample has more than 85,000 clones; about 80% are singletons. Sequenced: PBMCs. These receptor sequences come from a female donor in good health and CMV-seropositive. CDR3s include the opening cysteine and the closing phenylalanine or tryptophan. Each record gives: D gene, clone size, J gene, V gene, CDR3 DNA, CDR3 protein. A D gene is named only where the DNA matches it firmly. Rows may omit the clone size; those that give it use once, few, many or a size class.

D gene: TRBD1; clone size: NA; J gene: TRBJ2-5; V gene: TRBV5-5; CDR3 DNA: TGTGCCAGCAGCGTTGGGGGGTTAGCAGGGGGCAGAGAGACCCAGTACTTC; CDR3 protein: CASSVGGLAGGRETQYF
D gene: TRBD2; clone size: NA; J gene: TRBJ2-7; V gene: TRBV7-9; CDR3 DNA: TGTGCCAGCAGTTCGGGACTAGCGGGAATCGTCTCAGCCTCCTACGAGCAGTACTTC; CDR3 protein: CASSSGLAGIVSASYEQYF
D gene: NA; clone size: NA; J gene: TRBJ2-3; V gene: TRBV10-1; CDR3 DNA: TGCGCCAGCAGTGAGCCCGGACAGATAGAAGGGGATACGCAGTATTTT; CDR3 protein: CASSEPGQIEGDTQYF
D gene: NA; clone size: NA; J gene: TRBJ2-3; V gene: TRBV7-9; CDR3 DNA: TGTGCCAGCAGAAACAGGGAAAGAGATACGCAGTATTTT; CDR3 protein: CASRNRERDTQYF
D gene: TRBD2; clone size: NA; J gene: TRBJ2-5; V gene: TRBV5-1; CDR3 DNA: TGCGCCAGCAGCTCCGGGACTAGACGAGAGACCCAGTACTTC; CDR3 protein: CASSSGTRRETQYF
D gene: TRBD1; clone size: NA; J gene: TRBJ1-5; V gene: TRBV6-5; CDR3 DNA: TGTGCCAGCAGTTCCTCAGGACAGGGGAGGAATCAGCCCCAGCATTTT; CDR3 protein: CASSSSGQGRNQPQHF
D gene: NA; clone size: NA; J gene: TRBJ2-1; V gene: TRBV11-2; CDR3 DNA: TGTGCCAGCACCCTTTCTAGGTACAATGAGCAGTTCTTC; CDR3 protein: CASTLSRYNEQFF
D gene: NA; clone size: NA; J gene: TRBJ2-5; V gene: TRBV5-1; CDR3 DNA: TGCGCCAGCAGCTTGGGCCCGGGTTGGGAGACCCAGTACTTC; CDR3 protein: CASSLGPGWETQYF
D gene: TRBD2; clone size: NA; J gene: TRBJ2-3; V gene: TRBV7-2; CDR3 DNA: TGTGCCAGCAGCCTCTCCGCCTCAGCGGGGGTCAGCACAGATACGCAGTATTTT; CDR3 protein: CASSLSASAGVSTDTQYF
D gene: TRBD1; clone size: NA; J gene: TRBJ1-3; V gene: TRBV27; CDR3 DNA: TGTGCCAGCAGCATAACAGGGGGGGGGAACACCATATATTTT; CDR3 protein: CASSITGGGNTIYF
D gene: NA; clone size: NA; J gene: TRBJ2-5; V gene: TRBV29-1; CDR3 DNA: TGCAGCGTTGAAGGGGGGCGGCTCCAAGAGACCCAGTACTTC; CDR3 protein: CSVEGGRLQETQYF
D gene: NA; clone size: NA; J gene: TRBJ2-5; V gene: TRBV7-2; CDR3 DNA: TGTGCCAGCAGCTCGACTAGGGCAGAGACCCAGTACTTC; CDR3 protein: CASSSTRAETQYF
D gene: NA; clone size: NA; J gene: TRBJ1-1; V gene: TRBV27; CDR3 DNA: TGTGCCAGCAGTTCTCTGGGACTTGGGAACACTGAAGCTTTCTTT; CDR3 protein: CASSSLGLGNTEAFF
D gene: NA; clone size: few; J gene: TRBJ2-1; V gene: TRBV19; CDR3 DNA: TGTGCCAGTAGTTTTACCAGCGGGCCCTACAATGAGCAGTTCTTC; CDR3 protein: CASSFTSGPYNEQFF
D gene: TRBD1; clone size: NA; J gene: TRBJ2-4; V gene: TRBV4-3; CDR3 DNA: TGCGCCAGCAGCCAAGACCACAGGGGGAGCAAAAACAGTCAGTACTTC; CDR3 protein: CASSQDHRGSKNSQYF
D gene: NA; clone size: NA; J gene: TRBJ1-5; V gene: TRBV21-1; CDR3 DNA: TGTGCCAGCAGCACCCTCTCGGGGAAACTCTCCAATCAGCCCCAGCATTTT; CDR3 protein: CASSTLSGKLSNQPQHF
D gene: TRBD2; clone size: NA; J gene: TRBJ2-7; V gene: TRBV6-1; CDR3 DNA: TGTGCCAGCAGTGATGCGGGGGGCGTCTACGAGCAGTACTTC; CDR3 protein: CASSDAGGVYEQYF
D gene: NA; clone size: NA; J gene: TRBJ2-7; V gene: TRBV7-2; CDR3 DNA: TGTGCCAGCAGCTTCCAGGGGACCGGGGCCAAAATTTACGAGCAGTACTTC; CDR3 protein: CASSFQGTGAKIYEQYF
D gene: NA; clone size: NA; J gene: TRBJ2-5; V gene: TRBV5-1; CDR3 DNA: TGCGCCAGCAGCTTGGCGGCAGGGCGGGAGACCCAGTACTTC; CDR3 protein: CASSLAAGRETQYF
D gene: TRBD1; clone size: NA; J gene: TRBJ1-4; V gene: TRBV7-9; CDR3 DNA: TGTGCCAGCAGCTTGAGGACAGGATCCGAAAAACTGTTTTTT; CDR3 protein: CASSLRTGSEKLFF
D gene: NA; clone size: NA; J gene: TRBJ1-1; V gene: TRBV30; CDR3 DNA: TGTGCCTGGAGCTGGGGGGAGGGGAACACTGAAGCTTTCTTT; CDR3 protein: CAWSWGEGNTEAFF
D gene: TRBD1; clone size: NA; J gene: TRBJ1-6; V gene: TRBV10-3; CDR3 DNA: TGTGCCATCAGCGGGGACAGGGTGAATTCACCCCTCCACTTT; CDR3 protein: CAISGDRVNSPLHF
D gene: NA; clone size: few; J gene: TRBJ2-5; V gene: TRBV6-5; CDR3 DNA: TGTGCCAGCAGTTACGTCGCCGCCAGGATCCAAGAGACCCAGTACTTC; CDR3 protein: CASSYVAARIQETQYF
D gene: NA; clone size: NA; J gene: TRBJ2-5; V gene: TRBV4-1; CDR3 DNA: TGCGCCAGCAGCCAAGTACAGGGAAACCAAGAGACCCAGTACTTC; CDR3 protein: CASSQVQGNQETQYF
D gene: NA; clone size: NA; J gene: TRBJ2-1; V gene: TRBV5-1; CDR3 DNA: TGCGCCAGCAGCCGCGGAGGGCCTGAGGATGAGCAGTTCTTC; CDR3 protein: CASSRGGPEDEQFF
D gene: NA; clone size: NA; J gene: TRBJ2-3; V gene: TRBV4-1; CDR3 DNA: TGCGCCAGCAGCCAAGATCGAAGCGCAGATACGCAGTATTTT; CDR3 protein: CASSQDRSADTQYF
D gene: TRBD2; clone size: NA; J gene: TRBJ2-3; V gene: TRBV30; CDR3 DNA: TGTGCCTGGAGTGTGGGGCTAGCGGATAGCACAGATACGCAGTATTTT; CDR3 protein: CAWSVGLADSTDTQYF
D gene: TRBD1; clone size: NA; J gene: TRBJ2-7; V gene: TRBV2; CDR3 DNA: TGTGCCAGCGGGAGGGACAGGGGATACTACGAGCAGTACTTC; CDR3 protein: CASGRDRGYYEQYF
D gene: NA; clone size: NA; J gene: TRBJ2-1; V gene: TRBV4-2; CDR3 DNA: TGTGCCAGCAGCCAACCCGGTGGGAGTCTGCTCAATGAGCAGTTCTTC; CDR3 protein: CASSQPGGSLLNEQFF
D gene: NA; clone size: NA; J gene: TRBJ1-1; V gene: TRBV4-1; CDR3 DNA: TGCGCCAGCAAACACGGACCAGGGGTGATGACTGAAGCTTTCTTT; CDR3 protein: CASKHGPGVMTEAFF
D gene: TRBD2; clone size: NA; J gene: TRBJ2-3; V gene: TRBV27; CDR3 DNA: TGTGCCAGCAGTCCCCAGGGTGGGGGGGAGAGCACAGATACGCAGTATTTT; CDR3 protein: CASSPQGGGESTDTQYF
D gene: NA; clone size: NA; J gene: TRBJ2-7; V gene: TRBV6-6; CDR3 DNA: TGTGCCAGCAGTTACTCACCCCCTATAAACTACGAGCAGTACTTC; CDR3 protein: CASSYSPPINYEQYF
D gene: NA; clone size: few; J gene: TRBJ1-1; V gene: TRBV30; CDR3 DNA: TGTGCCTGGAGTGTACAGGCTCCAACTGAAGCTTTCTTT; CDR3 protein: CAWSVQAPTEAFF
D gene: TRBD2; clone size: NA; J gene: TRBJ2-1; V gene: TRBV10-3; CDR3 DNA: TGTGCCATCAGTGCGGGGGGGTCCTACAATGAGCAGTTCTTC; CDR3 protein: CAISAGGSYNEQFF
D gene: TRBD2; clone size: NA; J gene: TRBJ2-1; V gene: TRBV6-6; CDR3 DNA: TGTGCCAGCAGAGAAACTAGCGGGGAAGAGCAGTTCTTC; CDR3 protein: CASRETSGEEQFF
D gene: NA; clone size: NA; J gene: TRBJ2-2; V gene: TRBV15; CDR3 DNA: TGTGCCACCAGCAGAGATCGGACCGGGGAGCTGTTTTTT; CDR3 protein: CATSRDRTGELFF
D gene: NA; clone size: once; J gene: TRBJ2-2; V gene: TRBV7-9; CDR3 DNA: TGTGCCAGCAGCTTAGCCGGTCAGGGTCTAGGCGGCGGGGAGCTGTTTTTT; CDR3 protein: CASSLAGQGLGGGELFF
D gene: TRBD2; clone size: NA; J gene: TRBJ2-7; V gene: TRBV27; CDR3 DNA: TGTGCCAGCAGTCCACGACTAGCGGGAGGTGGCGAGCAGTACTTC; CDR3 protein: CASSPRLAGGGEQYF
D gene: NA; clone size: NA; J gene: TRBJ2-7; V gene: TRBV23-1; CDR3 DNA: TGCGCCAGCAGTCAATCCCCCCCCGACTACCGTTCCTACGAGCAGTACTTC; CDR3 protein: CASSQSPPDYRSYEQYF
D gene: TRBD2; clone size: NA; J gene: TRBJ2-2; V gene: TRBV4-3; CDR3 DNA: TGCGCCAGCAGCCAAGGACTAGCGGGGTACACCGGGGAGCTGTTTTTT; CDR3 protein: CASSQGLAGYTGELFF
D gene: TRBD1; clone size: NA; J gene: TRBJ2-1; V gene: TRBV25-1; CDR3 DNA: TGTGCCAGCAGTGGGGGGGACAGGCACGAGCAGTTCTTC; CDR3 protein: CASSGGDRHEQFF
D gene: NA; clone size: few; J gene: TRBJ2-1; V gene: TRBV4-3; CDR3 DNA: TGCGCCAGCAGCCAAGTGGAGGGAATCGAGCTAGGATTCGGTGAGCAGTTCTTC; CDR3 protein: CASSQVEGIELGFGEQFF
D gene: NA; clone size: NA; J gene: TRBJ2-2; V gene: TRBV7-6; CDR3 DNA: TGTGCCAGCAGCTTAGGCGGGGGCTCGTGGGGAACCGGGGAGCTGTTTTTT; CDR3 protein: CASSLGGGSWGTGELFF
D gene: NA; clone size: NA; J gene: TRBJ2-2; V gene: TRBV27; CDR3 DNA: TGTGCCAGCAGTCCGACCGGGATCCCCACCGGGGAGCTGTTTTTT; CDR3 protein: CASSPTGIPTGELFF
D gene: NA; clone size: NA; J gene: TRBJ1-2; V gene: TRBV6-5; CDR3 DNA: TGTGCCAGCAGTTACTCGCGGGGGGGCTATGGCTACACCTTC; CDR3 protein: CASSYSRGGYGYTF
D gene: TRBD1; clone size: NA; J gene: TRBJ1-5; V gene: TRBV10-2; CDR3 DNA: TGCGCCAGCAGGGACAGGTCCAATCAGCCCCAGCATTTT; CDR3 protein: CASRDRSNQPQHF
D gene: NA; clone size: NA; J gene: TRBJ2-4; V gene: TRBV5-4; CDR3 DNA: TGTGCCAGCAGTTTGGGGGGCGGCCAGGGACTAGCCAAAAACATTCAGTACTTC; CDR3 protein: CASSLGGGQGLAKNIQYF
D gene: TRBD2; clone size: NA; J gene: TRBJ2-3; V gene: TRBV6-4; CDR3 DNA: TGTGCCAGCAGTGAAGGGACTAGCGAGACAGATACGCAGTATTTT; CDR3 protein: CASSEGTSETDTQYF